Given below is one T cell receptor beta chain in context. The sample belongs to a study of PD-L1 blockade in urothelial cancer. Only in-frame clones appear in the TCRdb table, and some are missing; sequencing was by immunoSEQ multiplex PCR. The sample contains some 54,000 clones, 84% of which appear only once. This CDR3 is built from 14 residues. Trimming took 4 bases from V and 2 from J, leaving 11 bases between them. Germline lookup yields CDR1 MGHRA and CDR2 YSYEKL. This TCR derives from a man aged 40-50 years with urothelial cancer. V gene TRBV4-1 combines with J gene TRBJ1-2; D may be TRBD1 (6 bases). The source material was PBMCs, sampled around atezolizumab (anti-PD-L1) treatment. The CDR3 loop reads CASSPVGQNYGYTF. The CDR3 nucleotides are TGCGCCAGCAGCCCAGTCGGACAGAACTATGGCTACACCTTC.